The entry below gives a single T cell receptor beta chain sequence along with its context. Antigen: not known. The sample originates from a study of CD4+ T cells in melanoma. Study-wide points: CD8+ T cell, macrophage and B cell function reportedly correlated with neoantigen-specific CD4+ T cells. Reportedly, melanoma neoantigen-specific CD4+ T cells showed varied differentiation states.

Sequenced by immunoSEQ multiplex PCR; TCRdb stores in-frame clones only, minus some. The repertoire holds around 19,000 clones, with roughly 80% as singletons. Specimen: cells from a culture (not recorded whether cultured in vitro). This sequence was found in a human donor with melanoma.

CDR3 sequence (DNA): TGTGCCACCAGCGTCCGGGACAGAAGGAATGAGCAGTTCTTC. Translating it yields CATSVRDRRNEQFF. The gene calls are TRBV15 and TRBJ2-1; TRBD1 matches at 7 bases. This CDR3 spans 14 amino acids. Germline lookup yields CDR1 LNHNV and CDR2 YYDKDF (reference sequence). Trimming removed 5 bases from V and 7 bases from J; junction bases left unmatched: 8.